This T cell receptor beta chain was recovered during a study of shared clonotypes between healthy human individuals (dated by TCRdb to between 2020 and 2021). For the study in its entirety: A couple of women and three men aged 18 to 49 years were included in the cohort. For each donor, three plates each were used for CD4 naive and CD4 memory, two plates were used for CD8 naive, and one plate was used for CD8 memory. Blood TCR repertoires of 5 or 6 healthy adults were deeply sequenced to estimate repertoire size and the extent of clonotype sharing between individuals. Different laboratories and diverse techniques were used to prepare libraries and sequence TCR repertoires, to increase sequencing depth and limit assay-specific biases. Between about 0.94 and 8.9 billion PBMCs per donor were obtained by leukapheresis.

TCR CDR3 regions were amplified from genomic DNA by multiplex PCR using the deep immunoSEQ assay. Extracted genomic DNA from each cell subset was distributed evenly across all wells of several immunoSEQ 96-well plates, and each plate was treated as a replicate. For sorted subsets, around 200 ng genomic DNA, equal to 30,000 to 35,000 T cell genomes, was loaded into each replicate PCR. The purified libraries were quantified using a Qubit 3.0 fluorometer, sized with a Bioanalyzer 2100, and then quantified again using the KAPA Library Quantification kit. Every immunoSEQ 96-well plate was sequenced on a dedicated single-read 150-cycle Illumina NextSeq 550 flow cell. In the original analysis: Because only junctional sequences without quality scores were contained in the immunoSEQ output, filtering matching that applied to full-length reads could not be performed. To assign V/J genes and CDR3, sequences were annotated using PyIR, a Python wrapper for IgBLAST v1.9, with IMGT germline references. Reads were removed for weak V/J assignments (E-value above 1e-6), missing CDR3, stop codons, out-of-frame junctions, or ambiguous translated residues. V3J clonotypes were defined as sequences sharing the same inferred V gene, J gene, and CDR3 amino acid sequence. The percentage overlap between two repertoires was calculated by dividing the number of shared unique clonotypes by the size of the smaller repertoire. RTK rarefaction, the Chao1 estimator, and Recon v2.1 estimates of unobserved clonotypes were used to assess repertoire richness. Generation probabilities for all TCRbeta clonotypes obtained by the gDNA method from a handful of donors were computed using OLGA. This is the immuneACCESS table as TCRdb keeps it, with only in-frame sequences that have V and J called. A part of the clones is gone; compared with another copy, unresolved V genes explain less than half, and the rest is unexplained. From that table come the V and J calls and clone size; the DNA was used to work out D and trimming. Counted in this sample were around 2.3 million clones; 90% to 97% of them appeared once. The top ten constitute approximately 0.13% of the sample.

This clone was found a few times. Its target antigen remains unknown. One base away there is no much larger clone; base qualities are not given. Donors were healthy HIV-negative adults with no recently reported acute infections or vaccinations. All donors were Caucasian adults living in Nashville, Tennessee, USA. CD4+ T cells were enriched by magnetic negative selection; naive cells were then positively selected on CD45RA, and the negative fraction formed the memory subset. After blood collection by leukapheresis, PBMCs were isolated using Ficoll-Histopaque density gradient centrifugation and then cryopreserved in the vapor phase of liquid nitrogen. Analytical flow cytometry was used to check the purity and quantity of every magnetically sorted T cell population. Genomic DNA was isolated from each sorted fraction and quantified by UV absorbance on a Nanodrop 2000c. The paper as a whole reports these results and caveats: When several donors were compared, the shared fraction of clonotypes was about 5.5% for naive CD4, 3.5% for naive CD8, 2.3% for memory CD4, and roughly 0.43% for memory CD8. Rarefaction of sorted-subset datasets indicated incomplete sequencing despite the large sequencing depth. The genetic and exposure-history diversity represented was limited by the small number of donors. Clonotypes shared by all four sorted-subset donors showed higher generation probabilities than non-shared clonotypes. Naive subsets generally had larger estimated clonotype richness than memory subsets. Pairwise subsampling indicated that sequencing depth was expected to affect the degree of clonotype sharing among donors. Sampling was restricted to blood, and TCR repertoires in tissues likely differ from the TCR repertoires found in blood.

V is trimmed back by 6 bases and J by 8 bases, and the junction contains 12 bases that no gene match accounts for. CDR1 LNHDA and CDR2 SQIVND were looked up in the germline V gene (reference sequence). Measured from the cysteine to the phenylalanine, the CDR3 is 15 residues long. Of the read, only the CDR3 DNA is kept; its 45 bases are in frame from base 1. The sequence joins TRBV19 to TRBJ2-1, and 8 junction bases match TRBD2. Sequencing used naive CD4+ T cells sorted from blood. This specimen's cell subset or site label, per the study, means: CD45RA+ positively selected. This clonotype was sampled from a man younger than 30 in good health. The bases read TGTGCCAGTAGCGAAAGCGGGAGTGTTAATGATGAGCAGTTCTTC. This gives the protein CASSESGSVNDEQFF.